The 17 T cell receptor beta chains presented below share a single source sample, sequenced in a study of graft-versus-host responses after intestinal transplantation. Generated by immunoSEQ multiplex PCR, the TCRdb table keeps only in-frame clones and is missing some. The top ten clones hold 5% to 7.5% of a sample with some 10,000 clones, around 28% of them seen once. Responders labeled with CFSE (approximately 200,000) were plated with approximately 200,000 irradiated, violet-dye-labeled stimulators. The sample consisted of alloreactive CD8+ T cells from a mixed lymphocyte reaction culture, taken before intestinal transplant. Subset specified: CFSE-low proliferating T cells sorted from roughly 6-day pre-transplant mixed lymphocyte reaction (GvH or HvG direction). The receptors originated from a human patient who received an intestinal transplant.

The rearrangement uses TRBV11-2 and TRBJ2-7, with 10 bases matching TRBD2. Germline V gene lookup returns CDR1 SGHAT and CDR2 FQNNGV. This CDR3 is built from 15 residues. J gave up 3 bases and V 5 bases, and 7 bases lay outside the gene matches. This chain's CDR3 is CASSPVPSGGYEQYF. The CDR3 nucleotides are TGTGCCAGCAGCCCGGTCCCTAGCGGGGGCTACGAGCAGTACTTC.

This rearrangement joins TRBV11-2 to TRBJ2-1; D perhaps matches TRBD2 (7 bases). The CDR3 consists of 14 residues. Germline V lookup: CDR1 SGHAT, CDR2 FQNNGV. V was trimmed by 3 bases and J by 6 bases, leaving 12 bases between them. The CDR3 sequence: CASSFRGGANEQFF. The CDR3 DNA reads TGTGCCAGCAGCTTTCGAGGGGGGGCCAATGAGCAGTTCTTC.

The chain couples TRBV19 to TRBJ2-1, with TRBD1 matching over 9 bases. Trimming cost V 1 base and J 10 bases; bases outside gene matches: 5. The CDR3 contains 14 residues. Germline CDR1 is LNHDA and CDR2 is SQIVND (reference sequence). The CDR3 loop is CASSIGDRAGEQFF. CDR3 DNA sequence: TGTGCCAGTAGTATAGGGGACAGGGCGGGGGAGCAGTTCTTC.

By proportion, this clone is medium-sized (0.01 to 0.1%). V usage is TRBV5-6 and J usage is TRBJ2-7; D uncertain. CDR3 size: 13 residues. Per the germline V gene, CDR1 is SGHDT and CDR2 is YYEEEE. V lost 4 bases and J lost 5, with 13 bases in between. CDR3 residues: CASSVLDHDEQYF. The CDR3 nucleotides read TGTGCCAGCAGCGTCCTAGATCACGACGAGCAGTACTTC.

V usage is TRBV7-9 and J usage is TRBJ1-1; D might be TRBD1 (6 bases). Germline V gene sequence: CDR1 SEHNR, CDR2 FQNEAQ (reference sequence). The CDR3 covers 15 residues. V was shortened by 4 bases and J by 1 base, with 13 bases between the two germline ends. The CDR3 spells CASSYPGHSNTEAFF. CDR3 in DNA: TGTGCCAGCAGCTACCCGGGACATTCGAACACTGAAGCTTTCTTT.

This clone was picked up a small number of times. J is TRBJ2-1 and V is TRBV11-2; 8 bases agree with TRBD2. The trim removed 2 bases at V and 8 bases at J, leaving 11 bases unmatched. Looked up from germline, CDR1 is SGHAT and CDR2 is FQNNGV. The CDR3 is made up of 16 amino acids. The chain's CDR3 is CASSLFRGGRVDEQFF. The CDR3 DNA reads TGTGCCAGCAGCTTATTCCGGGGGGGCAGGGTGGATGAGCAGTTCTTC.

This clone has a handful of counts. V is TRBV11-2 and J is TRBJ1-2; a weak D match, TRBD1 (6 bases). V lost 3 bases and J lost 2, with 13 bases in between. The V gene's germline CDR1 is SGHAT and CDR2 FQNNGV. The CDR3 totals 15 residues. The CDR3 nucleotides read TGTGCCAGCAGCTTTGGTTCAGGGGTAAACTATGGCTACACCTTC. Translated: CASSFGSGVNYGYTF.

The J gene is TRBJ1-6, the V gene TRBV6-6, with TRBD1 matching over 8 bases. This CDR3 is built from 16 residues. Germline lookup yields CDR1 MNHNY and CDR2 SVGAGI (reference sequence). Unmatched junction bases numbered 4, after V lost 6 bases and J lost 0 bases. CDR3 in DNA: TGTGCCAGCAGCCGACAGGGGAGCTCCTATAATTCACCCCTCCACTTT. Amino acids: CASSRQGSSYNSPLHF.

This clone is categorized as medium-sized (0.01 to 0.1%). The chain employs TRBV4-1 and TRBJ1-1; 7 bases are shared with TRBD1. CDR3 length: 17 amino acids. Germline assignment: CDR1 MGHRA and CDR2 YSYEKL. Germline trimming cut 5 bases from V and 0 bases from J; bases unmatched to any gene: 12. The CDR3 sequence is CASSWTGQASMNTEAFF. CDR3 sequence (DNA): TGCGCCAGCAGCTGGACAGGTCAGGCATCAATGAACACTGAAGCTTTCTTT.

This rearrangement joins TRBV7-9 to TRBJ2-5, with TRBD2 identical over 9 bases. The junction had 7 bases not matched to a gene; V was cut back by 3 bases and J by 5 bases. This CDR3 contains 15 residues. The V gene's germline CDR1 is SEHNR and CDR2 FQNEAQ (reference sequence). The CDR3 DNA is TGTGCCAGCAGCTTTTCCGGCGGGGGGGCGGAGACCCAGTACTTC. Amino acids: CASSFSGGGAETQYF.

The table lists this clone with a few counts. This chain uses TRBV7-9 with TRBJ2-2; TRBD2 matches 14 bases. This CDR3 region has 17 residues. CDR1 is SEHNR and CDR2 is FQNEAQ in the germline V gene (reference sequence). V lost 7 bases and J lost 4; bases outside the gene matches: 8. In nucleotides, the CDR3 is TGTGCCAGCAACGGACTAGCGGGGGGAGCCAGCACCGGGGAGCTGTTTTTT. Residues: CASNGLAGGASTGELFF.

The sample holds a few counts of this clone. V gene TRBV4-2 combines with J gene TRBJ2-6; 10 bases align to TRBD1. The V segment lost 0 bases and the J segment 1 base; nucleotides outside the gene matches: 12. CDR1 is LGHNA, CDR2 YNFKEQ, per germline. The CDR3 loop spans 21 amino acids. CDR3 in amino acids: CASSQDIVMGTGVSGANVLTF. In DNA form, the CDR3 reads TGTGCCAGCAGCCAAGACATCGTAATGGGGACAGGGGTATCTGGGGCCAACGTCCTGACTTTC.

V and J are TRBV6-5 and TRBJ2-3; D unclear. V shed 6 bases and J shed 1 base, with 11 bases lying between them. The CDR3 sequence is 14 residues long. From germline, CDR1 is MNHEY and CDR2 SVGAGI. This CDR3 reads CASSTVGGTDTQYF. The CDR3 DNA reads as TGTGCCAGCAGCACCGTTGGAGGCACAGATACGCAGTATTTT.

The CDR3 region has the DNA TGTGCCAGCAGTCCACCCACCGGAGCGGGGGCCTTCAATGAGCAGTTCTTC. Translated, it gives CASSPPTGAGAFNEQFF. The chain uses TRBV27 and TRBJ2-1; 8 bases line up with TRBD2. In germline, CDR1 is MNHEY, CDR2 SMNVEV (reference sequence). The CDR3 runs to 17 residues. V gave up 5 bases and J gave up 6 bases; unmatched junction bases: 15.

This rearrangement joins TRBV7-3 to TRBJ2-3; D not resolved. This CDR3 comprises 16 residues. The V and J ends lost 5 bases and 2 bases respectively, with 17 bases between them. CDR1 SGHTA and CDR2 FQGTGA come from the germline V gene. DNA of the CDR3: TGTGCCAGCAGCCCAACCCCGGGTTTAGACACAGATACGCAGTATTTT. Translated: CASSPTPGLDTDTQYF.

A few counts support this clone. The chain links TRBV9 to TRBJ2-5, with D tentatively TRBD1 (5 bases). CDR1 is SGDLS and CDR2 is YYNGEE in the germline V gene. V shed 0 bases and J shed 3 bases, with 9 bases lying between them. This CDR3 has 14 residues. Written as DNA, the CDR3 is TGTGCCAGCAGCGTAGACGGCAGGGAAGAGACCCAGTACTTC. Translated: CASSVDGREETQYF.

This clone qualifies as medium-sized (0.01 to 0.1%). The J gene is TRBJ2-5, the V gene TRBV18; D unresolved. Germline CDR1 reads KGHSH; CDR2 reads LQKENI. The V end lost 2 bases, the J end lost 5 bases, and 12 bases lay between the germline ends. CDR3 length equals 14 residues. The CDR3 reads CASSPIGDTETQYF. The CDR3 coding sequence is TGTGCCAGCTCACCAATCGGCGACACGGAGACCCAGTACTTC.